The rows below give T cell receptor beta chains drawn from one sample of a study of cytomegalovirus exposure and HLA in healthy donors. The repertoire was sequenced with immunoSEQ multiplex PCR; TCRdb's copy has only in-frame clones and lacks some. This sample carries about 120,000 clones, approximately 88% of them seen once, and the ten largest clones take 1.5% to 2%. Material for sequencing was PBMCs. Receptor source: a man younger than 30 in good health and CMV-seronegative. CDR3s include the opening cysteine and the closing phenylalanine or tryptophan. Fields, in order: D gene, J gene, clone size, V gene, CDR3 DNA, CDR3 protein. D genes are given only for firm matches. Rows may omit the clone size; those that give it use once, few, many or a size class.

d_gene: NA
j_gene: TRBJ1-2
abundance: NA
v_gene: TRBV19
CDR3nt: TGTGCCAGCGCACCCTCGATGGCAGGCTACACCTTC
CDR3aa: CASAPSMAGYTF

d_gene: TRBD1
j_gene: TRBJ2-7
abundance: NA
v_gene: TRBV5-1
CDR3nt: TGCGCCAGCAGCTCGTCCGGGACAGGGACTTACGAGCAGTACTTC
CDR3aa: CASSSSGTGTYEQYF

d_gene: NA
j_gene: TRBJ2-3
abundance: NA
v_gene: TRBV28
CDR3nt: TGTGCCAGCAGCCGACCGGGATACCTCTTAGCGGCAGATGCGCAGTATTTT
CDR3aa: CASSRPGYLLAADAQYF

d_gene: NA
j_gene: TRBJ1-2
abundance: NA
v_gene: TRBV28
CDR3nt: TGTGCCAGCAGTTTAGAACAGGGCTATGGCTACACCTTC
CDR3aa: CASSLEQGYGYTF

d_gene: TRBD2
j_gene: TRBJ2-2
abundance: NA
v_gene: TRBV4-1
CDR3nt: TGCGCCAGCAGCCAACCAAGCGGGAGGGCCCTCAACACCGGGGAGCTGTTTTTT
CDR3aa: CASSQPSGRALNTGELFF

d_gene: NA
j_gene: TRBJ2-3
abundance: NA
v_gene: TRBV19
CDR3nt: TGTGCCAGTAGTGACATGGGGCCTTTACGATCCACAGATACGCAGTATTTT
CDR3aa: CASSDMGPLRSTDTQYF

d_gene: NA
j_gene: TRBJ2-7
abundance: NA
v_gene: TRBV10-3
CDR3nt: TGTGCCACCCAGGGACTTAACACCTACGAGCAGTACTTC
CDR3aa: CATQGLNTYEQYF

d_gene: TRBD2
j_gene: TRBJ2-5
abundance: once
v_gene: TRBV30
CDR3nt: TGTGCCTGGAGATCCCTTAGCGGGGCTGGCGGGACCCAGTACTTC
CDR3aa: CAWRSLSGAGGTQYF

d_gene: TRBD2
j_gene: TRBJ2-7
abundance: NA
v_gene: TRBV27
CDR3nt: TGTGCCAGCAGGGCCGCAGGGACTAGCGGGAGCGAGCAGTACTTC
CDR3aa: CASRAAGTSGSEQYF

d_gene: TRBD1
j_gene: TRBJ1-1
abundance: NA
v_gene: TRBV4-1
CDR3nt: TGCGCCAGCAGCCAAGCCGGGACAGGGCAGGTAGGGGACACTGAAGCTTTCTTT
CDR3aa: CASSQAGTGQVGDTEAFF

d_gene: NA
j_gene: TRBJ1-3
abundance: NA
v_gene: TRBV11-3
CDR3nt: TGTGCCAGCAGCTTAGGACAGGCGAACTCTGGAAACACCATATATTTT
CDR3aa: CASSLGQANSGNTIYF

d_gene: TRBD1
j_gene: TRBJ1-5
abundance: NA
v_gene: TRBV23-1
CDR3nt: TGCGCCAGCAGTCAAGTGGACAGGGAGCGAGAGTTTCAAGATCAGCCCCAGCATTTT
CDR3aa: CASSQVDREREFQDQPQHF

d_gene: NA
j_gene: TRBJ2-7
abundance: NA
v_gene: TRBV14
CDR3nt: TGTGCCAGCAGCCGGAGGTACGAGCAGTACTTC
CDR3aa: CASSRRYEQYF

d_gene: NA
j_gene: TRBJ2-3
abundance: NA
v_gene: TRBV2
CDR3nt: TGTGCCACCGCGTTCGCGATCACAGATACGCAGTATTTT
CDR3aa: CATAFAITDTQYF

d_gene: NA
j_gene: TRBJ1-2
abundance: NA
v_gene: TRBV18
CDR3nt: TGTGCCAGCTCACCACGGGGGGTTTTGGGCTACACCTTC
CDR3aa: CASSPRGVLGYTF

d_gene: NA
j_gene: TRBJ2-2
abundance: NA
v_gene: TRBV4-3
CDR3nt: TGCGCCAGCAGCCAAGCGCACAGAGACACCGGGGAGCTGTTTTTT
CDR3aa: CASSQAHRDTGELFF

d_gene: NA
j_gene: TRBJ2-7
abundance: NA
v_gene: TRBV5-1
CDR3nt: TGCGCCAGCAGCTTGGTCCAGGGCCTAATCTACGAGCAGTACTTC
CDR3aa: CASSLVQGLIYEQYF

d_gene: TRBD1
j_gene: TRBJ2-7
abundance: NA
v_gene: TRBV30
CDR3nt: TGTGCTTTCACCCAGGACAGGGGATCCTACGAGCAGTACTTC
CDR3aa: CAFTQDRGSYEQYF

d_gene: NA
j_gene: TRBJ1-1
abundance: NA
v_gene: TRBV18
CDR3nt: TGTGCCAGCTCAGCACCCCAGGGGATCGTCACTGAAGCTTTCTTT
CDR3aa: CASSAPQGIVTEAFF